Listed below are T cell receptor beta chains from one sample, sequenced in a study of T cell responses to AZD1222 COVID-19 vaccine. Clones were read by immunoSEQ multiplex PCR, and TCRdb kept only the in-frame ones, dropping some. Altogether about 69,000 clones are present, 70% to 90% being singletons, with the ten largest covering about 2.5%. The source material was peripheral blood, sampled on day 0 of AZD1222 vaccination. The receptors come from an adult in good health. Each CDR3 is given with its conserved first and last residue. The D gene is left open where the match is weak. Rows give clone size only sometimes, using once, few, many, or a class for an expanded clone.

DNA | CDR3 | J | V | size | D
TGCGCCAGCAGCCAGCCGGGGGCACAGGCTGAAAAACTGTTTTTT | CASSQPGAQAEKLFF | TRBJ1-4 | TRBV4-3 | few | -
TGCGCCAGCGGCCGTGGGCTAACCACTGAAGCTTTCTTT | CASGRGLTTEAFF | TRBJ1-1 | TRBV5-1 | - | -
TGTGCCAGCTCCACCGGGACAGCAGCCTACAATGAGCAGTTCTTC | CASSTGTAAYNEQFF | TRBJ2-1 | TRBV18 | - | TRBD1
TGTGCCAGCAGCACAGGGACTTACGAGCAGTACTTC | CASSTGTYEQYF | TRBJ2-7 | TRBV7-8 | - | -
TGTGCCAGCGGAGATAAGGGGTACGAGCAGTACTTC | CASGDKGYEQYF | TRBJ2-7 | TRBV19 | - | -
TGTGCCAGCGGCGGGGTTACTGAAGCTTTCTTT | CASGGVTEAFF | TRBJ1-1 | TRBV2 | once | -
TGTGCCAGTAGAAATAACAGGGGCTCGAATCAGCCCCAGCATTTT | CASRNNRGSNQPQHF | TRBJ1-5 | TRBV19 | - | TRBD1
TGTGCCAGCAGCTTAGTGGAGGGGGCCACTGAAGCTTTCTTT | CASSLVEGATEAFF | TRBJ1-1 | TRBV11-1 | - | TRBD1
TGTGCCACCAGCAAATACAGGGGGCTAGAGACCCAGTACTTC | CATSKYRGLETQYF | TRBJ2-5 | TRBV15 | few | TRBD1
TGTGCCAGCTCACGGGACAGCTACGAGCAGTACTTC | CASSRDSYEQYF | TRBJ2-7 | TRBV18 | few | TRBD1
TGCGCCAGCAGTGATGGGGTGGGTCAGCCCCAGCATTTT | CASSDGVGQPQHF | TRBJ1-5 | TRBV10-1 | - | -